This T cell receptor beta chain was retrieved from a study of radiotherapy plus CTLA-4 blockade in lung cancer. Regarding the study as a whole: Clones derived from tumor TCRs expanded in blood after radiotherapy plus ipilimumab.

On this clone: Its antigen is as yet unknown.

Clones were read by immunoSEQ multiplex PCR, and TCRdb kept only the in-frame ones, dropping some. There are 20,000 to 25,000 clones in the sample; about 73% occur only once, and roughly 4% lies in the top ten. The ends lost 7 bases at V and 1 base at J; junction bases unmatched: 7. Looked up from germline, CDR1 is MNHEY and CDR2 is SMNVEV (reference sequence). The CDR3 extends over 16 amino acids. This TCR was recovered from a human donor with non-small cell lung cancer who had stable disease on radiotherapy plus ipilimumab. The V gene is TRBV27, the J gene TRBJ2-2; 9 nucleotides line up with TRBD1. The material sequenced was peripheral blood, taken from a patient treated with radiotherapy plus ipilimumab. In DNA form, the CDR3 reads TGTGCCAGCAAAAGGCCGGGACAGGGGAACACCGGGGAGCTGTTTTTT. This codes for CASKRPGQGNTGELFF.